This record concerns one T cell receptor (beta chain) sequence. Its antigen is not known. The data derive from a study of monozygotic twins with inflammatory bowel disease. Findings and caveats of the study: Repertoire similarity was not found to differ between concordant and discordant twins, possibly from limited power. Clonotypes shared with others were fewer in IBD patients than in healthy twins, especially with disease activity. No discrimination was achieved between different T cell subtypes.

TCR libraries were prepared from 3,000 to 4,500 ng total RNA each. From the 5' RACE reads, TCRdb lists one entry per CDR3 protein and no DNA. The table lists around 190,000 distinct CDR3 sequences. The CDR3 runs 13 residues. Germline V lookup: CDR1 SGHTA, CDR2 FQGTGA. The material sequenced was blood. The chain joins TRBV7-3 to TRBJ2-3. The TCR sequence derives from a human donor with ulcerative colitis or Crohn's disease, or a healthy co-twin of an affected twin (not recorded which). The chain's CDR3 is CASSPGMTDTQYF. Supplemented by reference TRBV7-3 and TRBJ2-3, the full variable domain reads GAGVSQTPSNKVTEKGKYVELRCDPISGHTALYWYRQSLGQGPEFLIYFQGTGAADDSGLPNDRFFAVRPEGSVSTLKIQRTERGDSAVYLCASSPGMTDTQYFGPGTRLTVL.